Here is one TCR beta chain with its context. This clonotype appeared many times. The antigen this receptor binds is unknown. Nothing much larger sits one base from this clone, and base qualities are not available. The germline V gene gives CDR1 as SGHAT and CDR2 as FQNNGV. V is shortened by 1 base, J by 4 bases, and the region joining them spans 11 bases. From the cysteine up to the phenylalanine, the CDR3 has a length of 15 residues. The retained sequence is limited to the CDR3, 45 bases, with the frame set at the first base. This sample was taken from a study of T cells in Graves' hyperthyroidism and ophthalmopathy (dated by TCRdb to between 2017 and 2020). A note on the overall study: Peripheral blood was collected at initial diagnosis, before any treatment. A discovery cohort of about a hundred patients, roughly 40 with Graves' ophthalmopathy and about 60 with stable Graves' hyperthyroidism, was used to find distinguishing TCR V-J signatures. Whether ophthalmopathy could be predicted prospectively was tested in an independent validation cohort made up of about 18 hyperthyroidism patients plus 17 patients who later progressed to ophthalmopathy. The 75 to 100 discovery patients were randomly split 7:3 into training and test sets. The study also compared thyroid tissue and blood T-cell repertoires from about six Graves' hyperthyroidism patients. After sampling, hyperthyroidism patients received methimazole starting at 30 mg daily, and ophthalmopathy patients received high-dose intravenous methylprednisolone. According to the paper, TCR Vbeta CDR3 sequencing was carried out on 135 peripheral blood samples, which came from some 41 ophthalmopathy, roughly 75 hyperthyroidism and approximately 17 progressor patients. General findings and caveats noted by the study authors: In validation, the model predicted progression to ophthalmopathy with just under 71% sensitivity and 72% to 85% specificity, a median of 6.5 months before onset. In cross-validation, a model built on a 13 V-J signature told ophthalmopathy apart from stable hyperthyroidism with under 90% sensitivity and roughly 81% specificity, and in testing the same model reached 80%/75%. Most expanded thyroid clonotypes (frequency above 0.001) were also detected in blood, a finding suggesting that blood repertoires may reflect thyroid immune responses. No statistical method was used to set the sample size in advance, and investigators knew the group allocation.

The hyperthyroidism patients were between 18 and 65 years old and newly diagnosed, with a disease duration of less than 2 months. Any patient with an uncontrolled infection, another autoimmune disease, pregnancy or lactation was excluded. Diagnoses relied on clinical symptoms, serum thyroxine and TRAb, thyroid ultrasound and orbital computed tomography. For progressor patients, blood was drawn at the first diagnosis of hyperthyroidism, before any ophthalmopathy symptoms had appeared. PBMCs were separated from 8 to 10 ml of fresh peripheral blood using Ficoll-Paque density gradient centrifugation. Progressor patients were initially diagnosed with Graves' hyperthyroidism and developed ophthalmopathy during follow-up. Total RNA was extracted with Trizol reagent, and quality was checked on an Agilent 2100 Bioanalyzer. TCR beta CDR3 regions were amplified from RNA transcripts. The TCR CDR3 was subjected to a first round of RT-PCR using the HTBI primer set and the Qiagen OneStep RT-PCR kit. Libraries were constructed in a second round of multiplex PCR, after which size selection and purification were carried out. Sequencing of the libraries was done on an Illumina HiSeq2000 using paired-end 100 bp reads. Concerning the study's data processing: Raw data were processed with SOAPnuke, discarding reads with adapters, uncalled bases, mean Phred below 15, or no exact constant-primer or identifier match. High-quality paired reads were merged with COPE v1.2.5, and unique nucleotide sequences were defined as clonotypes. MiTCR v1.1 was used to align the clonotypes against IMGT TRBV, TRBD and TRBJ reference segments. The analysis was restricted to V-J combinations with a frequency above 0.0001, which together covered around 99% of the repertoires. The TCS score was defined as F50 (clonal expansion) divided by E x V (chaos), with BLOSUM62-based TCRdist calculated between CDR3 peptides within each V-J. Welch's t-statistics and random forest reduced 450 to 600 V-J features to 13, which were used in a naive Bayes classifier (R e1071). The raw public data were reprocessed by TCRdb itself: fastp quality trimming at Q25, MiXCR clonotype calling, in-frame beta chains only. Under each unique CDR3 protein, matching rows form one entry showing the most common genes and DNA. These V and J calls derive from TCRdb rather than the authors' analysis. Present in this sample are some 600,000 distinct CDR3 sequences, about 14% of which were seen just once. About 5.8% of the sample is taken by the ten largest.

The sequencing sample was made of blood. The rearrangement joined TRBV11-2 to TRBJ2-1; the D gene is perhaps TRBD2, from 5 matching bases. The receptor was derived from a woman in her twenties or thirties with Graves' hyperthyroidism that later progressed to Graves' ophthalmopathy. The DNA is TGTGCCAGCAGCTTAGGTGGGAGTAGGTACAATGAGCAGTTCTTC. It translates to CASSLGGSRYNEQFF.